A selection of T cell receptor beta chains follows, all from one sample in a study of PD-L1 blockade in urothelial cancer. Sequencing used immunoSEQ multiplex PCR; TCRdb keeps in-frame clones, though not all of them. In the table there are about 45,000 clones, about nine tenths of which are singletons. This material consisted of PBMCs, taken around atezolizumab (anti-PD-L1) treatment. Source of these receptors: a man older than 75 with urothelial cancer. Each CDR3 is given with its conserved first and last residue. A D gene is named only where the DNA matches it firmly.

TRBD2 | TRBJ2-3 | 18 | TRBV5-8 | CASPVGLAGGPIRDTQYF
- | TRBJ2-7 | 13 | TRBV6-1 | CASSEPGTYEQYF
- | TRBJ1-2 | 16 | TRBV30 | CAWNFGTLKMNYGYTF
TRBD1 | TRBJ1-2 | 12 | TRBV2 | CASSRTGDGYTF
- | TRBJ2-1 | 11 | TRBV28 | CASSPGTEQFF
TRBD2 | TRBJ2-1 | 14 | TRBV9 | CASSVRTSGRVQFF
TRBD2 | TRBJ2-7 | 14 | TRBV6-5 | CASSTGRPAREQYF
- | TRBJ1-5 | 11 | TRBV28 | CASDGYGAQHF
- | TRBJ2-5 | 13 | TRBV5-1 | CASSLGQRETQYF
- | TRBJ2-3 | 11 | TRBV2 | CASSSLATQYF
TRBD2 | TRBJ2-5 | 15 | TRBV29-1 | CSASGLAARQETQYF
TRBD2 | TRBJ2-1 | 13 | TRBV5-1 | CASQRDSYNEQFF
- | TRBJ2-1 | 17 | TRBV5-4 | CASSSRKDGLLTNEQFF
TRBD1 | TRBJ2-1 | 15 | TRBV6-6 | CASIKKGAPNNEQFF
TRBD1 | TRBJ1-2 | 15 | TRBV7-2 | CASSLEEGAGYGYTF
- | TRBJ2-5 | 14 | TRBV6-5 | CASSISPGLQTQYF
TRBD2 | TRBJ2-7 | 15 | TRBV6-5 | CASSYRERGIYEQYF
TRBD2 | TRBJ2-1 | 14 | TRBV10-2 | CASTAGGGRNEQFF
TRBD1 | TRBJ1-1 | 15 | TRBV29-1 | CSAGLAHRGNTEAFF
TRBD1 | TRBJ2-4 | 16 | TRBV27 | CASSLTGWGSKNIQYF
- | TRBJ2-1 | 13 | TRBV5-6 | CASSAPPGVEQFF
TRBD1 | TRBJ1-3 | 17 | TRBV18 | CASSPRGQGGSGNTIYF
TRBD1 | TRBJ2-2 | 15 | TRBV5-6 | CASSAWDRGTGELFF
- | TRBJ2-3 | 17 | TRBV29-1 | CSVEAGSGFPSTDTQYF
- | TRBJ2-5 | 15 | TRBV5-1 | CASRPTTVPQETQYF
TRBD2 | TRBJ2-1 | 14 | TRBV29-1 | CSATTSGSQHEQFF
- | TRBJ2-3 | 14 | TRBV27 | CASSLEYPPNTQYF
TRBD2 | TRBJ2-7 | 15 | TRBV5-1 | CASSLVSGSSYEQYF
TRBD1 | TRBJ1-1 | 13 | TRBV30 | CAWRLTGGAEAFF
- | TRBJ2-7 | 17 | TRBV21-1 | CASSKGAPSGPSYEQYF
- | TRBJ2-3 | 15 | TRBV29-1 | CSASRGDFSTDTQYF
TRBD1 | TRBJ2-3 | 14 | TRBV30 | CACPDRDRSDTQYF
- | TRBJ2-7 | 13 | TRBV10-1 | CASSESHSYEQYF
- | TRBJ1-1 | 17 | TRBV18 | CASSPQGTPPRRTEAFF
- | TRBJ2-7 | 16 | TRBV18 | CASSPTGGLVQHEQYF
- | TRBJ2-7 | 15 | TRBV6-5 | CASSLAAASSYEQYF
- | TRBJ1-3 | 12 | TRBV10-3 | CAIRDNGNTIYF
TRBD2 | TRBJ2-3 | 14 | TRBV18 | CASSKTSGTDTQYF
TRBD1 | TRBJ2-5 | 15 | TRBV4-1 | CASSQQDRDEETQYF
- | TRBJ2-1 | 15 | TRBV4-2 | CASSLPGSDYNEQFF
- | TRBJ2-3 | 13 | TRBV2 | CASSVYFTDTQYF
- | TRBJ1-2 | 13 | TRBV5-4 | CASSLKTGSGYTF
- | TRBJ2-3 | 19 | TRBV5-1 | CASSLASRASAGGTDTQYF
- | TRBJ2-7 | 12 | TRBV6-6 | CASSPGWYEQYF
TRBD1 | TRBJ2-1 | 14 | TRBV27 | CASRPTGGFNEQFF
- | TRBJ2-1 | 12 | TRBV19 | CASSENYNEQFF
- | TRBJ1-2 | 15 | TRBV6-5 | CASSYGRQNNYGYTF
- | TRBJ2-5 | 13 | TRBV28 | CASNLESRKTQYF
- | TRBJ2-2 | 14 | TRBV19 | CASTTRVDTGELFF